A selection of T cell receptor beta chains follows, all from one sample in a study of T cells in Graves' hyperthyroidism and ophthalmopathy. Via MiXCR, TCRdb re-called the multiplex PCR reads, giving one row per CDR3 protein. The sample includes 300,000 to 350,000 distinct CDR3 sequences, around a sixth of them seen just once. Sequences were obtained from blood. These receptors all stem from a woman between 50 and 59 years old with Graves' hyperthyroidism. CDR3s include the opening cysteine and the closing phenylalanine or tryptophan. The order of the fields is clone size, J gene, V gene, D gene, CDR3 DNA, CDR3 protein. A D gene is named only where the DNA matches it firmly. Not every row has a clone size; where given, it reads once, few, many or a size class.

size: many; J: TRBJ1-1; V: TRBV20-1; D: -; DNA: TGCAGTGCTAGTGGGGCCATGAACACTGAAGCTTTCTTT; CDR3: CSASGAMNTEAFF
size: -; J: TRBJ2-7; V: TRBV4-2; D: -; DNA: TGTGCCAGCAGCCAAGGTAGGGGGGACTCCTACGAGCAGTACTTC; CDR3: CASSQGRGDSYEQYF
size: -; J: TRBJ1-1; V: TRBV6-1; D: -; DNA: TGTGCCAGCGTATGGAGGGTTGAAGCTTTCTTT; CDR3: CASVWRVEAFF
size: many; J: TRBJ1-1; V: TRBV30; D: -; DNA: TGTGCCTGGAGCCTTTCGAGTGACACTGAAGCTTTCTTT; CDR3: CAWSLSSDTEAFF
size: few; J: TRBJ1-6; V: TRBV25-1; D: -; DNA: TGTGCCAGCAGTGCCGCAGGGGACTGGTCCTATAATTCACCCCTCCACTTT; CDR3: CASSAAGDWSYNSPLHF
size: -; J: TRBJ1-1; V: TRBV24-1; D: -; DNA: TGTGCCACCCAAAGAGGGGATGGCACTGAAGCTTTCTTT; CDR3: CATQRGDGTEAFF
size: many; J: TRBJ2-7; V: TRBV5-5; D: -; DNA: TGTGCCAGCAGCTTGCCGCCCCCGACCTACGAGCAGTACTTC; CDR3: CASSLPPPTYEQYF
size: many; J: TRBJ2-7; V: TRBV9; D: TRBD1; DNA: TGTGCCAGCAGCGTAGAGGACAGGGATTTTGCCGAGCAGTACTTC; CDR3: CASSVEDRDFAEQYF
size: many; J: TRBJ1-1; V: TRBV3-1; D: -; DNA: TGTGCCAGCAGCCAAGATGTCTCAGCTGAAGCTTTCTTT; CDR3: CASSQDVSAEAFF
size: many; J: TRBJ1-5; V: TRBV30; D: -; DNA: TGTGCCTGGAGTGTAGAGGGTAGGCAGCCCCAGCATTTT; CDR3: CAWSVEGRQPQHF